This T cell receptor (beta chain) was recovered during a study of blood T cell repertoires in COVID-19. The CDR3 spans 14 residues. Germline V CDR1 and CDR2: SGDLS, YYNGEE. Deletions cut 2 bases from V and 1 base from J, with 9 bases between. Sequencing used immunoSEQ multiplex PCR; TCRdb keeps in-frame clones, though not all of them. The sample carries about 170,000 clones, roughly nine tenths recorded once. This sequence joins TRBV9 and TRBJ2-5, with a weak D call TRBD2 (5 bases). The sequenced sample was peripheral blood. The origin of this receptor is a woman aged 55 to 70 with COVID-19, enrolled during active disease. The CDR3 nucleotides are TGTGCCAGCAGCGTCGGAGGAGTCCAAGAGACCCAGTACTTC. Translating gives CASSVGGVQETQYF.